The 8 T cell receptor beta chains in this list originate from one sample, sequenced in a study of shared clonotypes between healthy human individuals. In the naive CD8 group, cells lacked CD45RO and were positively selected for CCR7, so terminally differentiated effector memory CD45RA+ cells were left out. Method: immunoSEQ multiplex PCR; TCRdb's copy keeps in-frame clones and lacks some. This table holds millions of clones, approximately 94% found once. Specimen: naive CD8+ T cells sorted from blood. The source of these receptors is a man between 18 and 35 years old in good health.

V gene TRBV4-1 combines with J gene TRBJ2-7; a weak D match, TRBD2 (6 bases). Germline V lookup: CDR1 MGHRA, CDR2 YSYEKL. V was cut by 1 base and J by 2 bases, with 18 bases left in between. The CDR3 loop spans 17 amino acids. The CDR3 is CASSQGPTAGSTYEQYF. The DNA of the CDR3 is TGCGCCAGCAGCCAAGGACCCACCGCGGGATCCACCTACGAGCAGTACTTC.

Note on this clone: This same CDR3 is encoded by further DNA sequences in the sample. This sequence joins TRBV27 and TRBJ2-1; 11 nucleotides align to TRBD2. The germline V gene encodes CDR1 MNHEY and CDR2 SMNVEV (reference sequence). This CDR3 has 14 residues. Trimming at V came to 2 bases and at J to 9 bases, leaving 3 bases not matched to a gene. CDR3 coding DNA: TGTGCCAGCAGTTTAAGCCTAGCGGGGGGTGAGCAGTTCTTC. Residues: CASSLSLAGGEQFF.

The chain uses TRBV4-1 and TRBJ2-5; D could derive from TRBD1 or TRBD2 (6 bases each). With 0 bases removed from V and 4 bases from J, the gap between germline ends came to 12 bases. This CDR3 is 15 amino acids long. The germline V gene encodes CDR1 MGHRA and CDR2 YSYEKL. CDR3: CASSQEARGGETQYF. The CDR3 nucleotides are TGCGCCAGCAGCCAAGAAGCCAGGGGAGGAGAGACCCAGTACTTC.

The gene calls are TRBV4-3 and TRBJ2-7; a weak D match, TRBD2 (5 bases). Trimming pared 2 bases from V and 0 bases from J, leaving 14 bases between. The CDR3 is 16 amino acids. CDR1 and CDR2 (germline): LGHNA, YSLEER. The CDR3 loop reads CASSQTYTGFSYEQYF. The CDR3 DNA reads TGCGCCAGCAGCCAAACTTACACGGGGTTCTCCTACGAGCAGTACTTC.

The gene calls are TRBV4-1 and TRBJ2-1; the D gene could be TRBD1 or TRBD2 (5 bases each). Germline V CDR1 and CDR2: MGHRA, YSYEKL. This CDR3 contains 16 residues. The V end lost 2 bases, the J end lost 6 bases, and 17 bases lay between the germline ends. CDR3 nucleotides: TGCGCCAGCAGCCAACTAACGGGACCCGAGGGCAATGAGCAGTTCTTC. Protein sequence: CASSQLTGPEGNEQFF.

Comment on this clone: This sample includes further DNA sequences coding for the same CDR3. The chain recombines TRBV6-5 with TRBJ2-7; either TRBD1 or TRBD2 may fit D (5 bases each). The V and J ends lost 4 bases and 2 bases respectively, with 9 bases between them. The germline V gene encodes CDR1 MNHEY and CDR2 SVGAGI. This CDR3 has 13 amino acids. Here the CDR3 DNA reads TGTGCCAGCAGTTCAGGGACCACCTACGAGCAGTACTTC. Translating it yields CASSSGTTYEQYF.

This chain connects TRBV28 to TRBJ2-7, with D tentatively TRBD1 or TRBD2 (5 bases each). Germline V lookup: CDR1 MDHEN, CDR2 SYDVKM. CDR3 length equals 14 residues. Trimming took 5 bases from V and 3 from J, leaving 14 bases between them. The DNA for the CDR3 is TGTGCCAGCAGTGGCGCCGGGGCCTACTACGAGCAGTACTTC. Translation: CASSGAGAYYEQYF.

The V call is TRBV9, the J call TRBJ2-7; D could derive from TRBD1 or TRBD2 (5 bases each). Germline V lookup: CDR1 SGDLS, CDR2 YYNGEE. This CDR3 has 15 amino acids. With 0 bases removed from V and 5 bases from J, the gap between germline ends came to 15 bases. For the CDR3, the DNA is TGTGCCAGCAGCGTAGTGGGGGATGGTGGTGACGAGCAGTACTTC. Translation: CASSVVGDGGDEQYF.